This TCR beta chain was observed in a study of follicular helper T cells after annual influenza vaccination (TCRdb year 2017). Broadly, across the study: Blood was collected on days 0, 7 and 28 after each seasonal influenza vaccination. One week after vaccination, a second recruited cohort of 11 to 12 subjects (Table S1) displayed a similar ICOS+CD38+ cTfh response. To look at recall of cTfh clones, some subjects were tracked through successive annual vaccinations covering the 2013-2014, 2014-2015 and 2015-2016 seasons. The 2015 samples were processed right after collection, while the 2013-2014 samples were cryopreserved. Multi-year samples were available for six subjects, with four spanning two vaccination seasons and two spanning three seasons. Broader findings and caveats from the paper: With successive annual vaccinations, a recurrent oligoclonal ICOS+CD38+ cTfh response was recalled, and this response contained tetramer and AIM influenza-specific clonotypes. ICOS+CD38+ cTfh clonality correlated with the frequency of that population, and its change correlated with the change in circulating plasmablast frequency. Day 7 ICOS+CD38+ clones were most often found later in ICOS-CD38- cTfh, suggesting that subset may serve as a memory reservoir. Rare clonotypes could not be sampled because productive TCRB sequences were recovered from only roughly 9-20% of the analyzed cells.

Taken from cysteine to phenylalanine, the CDR3 has 16 residues. Only the CDR3 DNA stays, 48 bases, in frame from base 1. V has 0 bases trimmed and J has 4 bases trimmed; junction bases matching no gene number 4. CDR1 and CDR2 are drawn from the germline V gene: SGHVS, FNYEAQ. In regard to this clone: Its antigen remains undetermined. No much larger clone exists at a distance of one base, and base qualities are not known.

Sample time point, as interpreted from the label and publication: 2014-2015 season, pre-vaccination. TCRB sequencing was used to follow sorted CD4 subsets from the blood of adults before and after they were given the seasonal inactivated influenza vaccine (Fluvarix). To be eligible, subjects had to live in the community and must not have received influenza vaccine in the previous 6 months. Influenza vaccine contraindications, substance abuse, HIV/AIDS, active malignancy, immunomodulatory medication and active illness such as respiratory infection were included among the exclusion criteria. Between roughly 35 and 100 mL of blood was sampled per time point. Circulating Tfh were defined as non-naive CD4+CXCR5+PD-1+ cells, and these cells were sorted into ICOS+CD38+ and ICOS-CD38- fractions. PBMC were isolated using Ficoll-Paque PLUS or SepMate separation. Before DNA was extracted, the cell subsets were sorted from PBMC using a BD FACS Aria.

Library preparation used the immunoSEQ multiplex PCR assay. Adaptive Biotechnologies carried out TCRB amplification, library preparation, sequencing and preliminary bioinformatics at Survey level resolution. For TCRB sequencing, genomic DNA from the sorted cTfh populations was amplified by multiplex PCR. The published analysis was carried out like this. In R, clonality was calculated as 1 minus the normalized Shannon entropy, and the Gini index was computed using the R package ineq. Overlap score was defined as the summed counts of shared sequences divided by the total counts of all sequences in both compared samples. Shared-clonotype significance used Fisher's exact test assuming a theoretical repertoire of 10^7 TCRB sequences. TCRdb limited this immuneACCESS table to in-frame rearrangements with V and J called. A share of clones is missing; checked studies link under half to unresolved V genes, and the rest is unexplained. V and J calls and clone size are as listed in that table; D and trimming were resolved from the DNA. This sample comprises thousands of clones, around four fifths of them detected only once. The ten largest make up about 3.4% of the sample.

Here the sequenced sample was CXCR5+ CD38- circulating T follicular helper cells from blood, taken on the day of influenza vaccination. This specimen's cell subset or site label, interpreted: circulating Tfh, non-naive CD4+CXCR5+PD-1+ (ICOS+CD38+ or ICOS-CD38-). The sequence links TRBV7-6 to TRBJ2-2, with TRBD1 matching 8 junction bases. The sequence derives from an adult who received the influenza vaccine. The CDR3 protein is CASSLAAQGGTGELFF. The bases read TGTGCCAGCAGCTTAGCCGCACAGGGGGGCACCGGGGAGCTGTTTTTT.